The present T cell receptor beta chain was sequenced within a study of CD4+ T cells in melanoma. Only in-frame clones appear in the TCRdb table, and some are missing; sequencing was by immunoSEQ multiplex PCR. The table records more than 8,500 clones, around 70% of them present only once. The CDR3 contains 16 residues. The germline gives CDR1 LNHNV, CDR2 YYDKDF (reference sequence). V gave up 0 bases and J gave up 3 bases, with 15 bases separating them. The sequence derives from a human donor with melanoma. Sequences were obtained from peripheral blood. The V call is TRBV15, the J call TRBJ2-7; D possibly corresponds to TRBD2 (6 bases). CDR3 DNA: TGTGCCACCAGCAGAGATCTGGCGGGGAGCTTCTACGAGCAGTACTTC. This codes for CATSRDLAGSFYEQYF.